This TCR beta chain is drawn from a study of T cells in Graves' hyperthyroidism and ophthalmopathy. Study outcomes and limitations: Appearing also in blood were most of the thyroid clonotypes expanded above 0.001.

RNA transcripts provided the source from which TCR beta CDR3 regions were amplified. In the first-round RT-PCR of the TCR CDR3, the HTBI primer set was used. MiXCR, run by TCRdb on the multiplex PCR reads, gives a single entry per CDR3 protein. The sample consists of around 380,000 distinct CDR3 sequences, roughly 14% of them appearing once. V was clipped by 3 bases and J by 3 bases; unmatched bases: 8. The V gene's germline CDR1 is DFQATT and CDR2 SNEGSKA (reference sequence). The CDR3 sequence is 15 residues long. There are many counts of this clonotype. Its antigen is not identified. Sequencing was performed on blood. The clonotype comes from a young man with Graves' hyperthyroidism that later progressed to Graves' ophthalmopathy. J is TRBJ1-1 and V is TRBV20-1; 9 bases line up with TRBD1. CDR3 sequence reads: CSASNGDRAHTEAFF. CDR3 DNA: TGCAGTGCTAGTAACGGGGACAGGGCCCACACTGAAGCTTTCTTT.